What follows are 13 T cell receptor beta chains derived from one specimen sequenced in a study of control samples from healthy donors and cancer patients. Produced via immunoSEQ multiplex PCR; TCRdb's table is partial and in-frame only. Among fewer than 500,000 clones listed, approximately 92% were seen once. The sequencing input was PBMCs. The receptors were sampled from a man aged 40-49 years with head and neck cancer.

The chain recombines TRBV27 with TRBJ1-3, with no clear D. Trimming cost V 7 bases and J 3 bases, with 22 bases left between them. In germline, CDR1 is MNHEY, CDR2 SMNVEV (reference sequence). The CDR3 spans 17 residues. CDR3: CASTSLDDISDGNTIYF. The CDR3 nucleotides read TGTGCCAGCACATCCCTAGACGACATCTCCGATGGAAACACCATATATTTT.

The gene calls are TRBV10-1 and TRBJ2-3, with D tentatively TRBD2 (5 bases). Trimming left V 8 bases short and J 6 bases short, with 15 bases between. This CDR3 is 13 amino acids long. The V gene's germline CDR1 is WNHNN and CDR2 SYGVQD (reference sequence). CDR3 sequence reads: CASCRDSSDTQYF. DNA of the CDR3: TGCGCCAGCTGTCGGGATAGTAGTGATACGCAGTATTTT.

The chain employs TRBV9 and TRBJ1-1; D not certain. The CDR3 loop spans 13 amino acids. Trimming stripped 2 bases from V and 5 bases from J, with 10 bases between. Germline V lookup: CDR1 SGDLS, CDR2 YYNGEE. The CDR3 region is CASSVSAETEAFF. In DNA, the CDR3 is TGTGCCAGCAGCGTTAGCGCGGAGACTGAAGCTTTCTTT.

The gene calls are TRBV7-9 and TRBJ2-1; no firm D call. CDR1 SEHNR and CDR2 FQNEAQ come from the germline V gene (reference sequence). The CDR3 runs to 14 residues. V dropped 5 bases and J dropped 9 bases, with 17 bases sitting between them. The chain's CDR3 is CASSVNSAGGEQFF. CDR3 bases: TGTGCCAGCAGCGTGAACAGTGCCGGCGGTGAGCAGTTCTTC. Complete variable domain (other parts from reference TRBV7-9 and TRBJ2-1): DTGVSQNPRHKITKRGQNVTFRCDPISEHNRLYWYRQTLGQGPEFLTYFQNEAQLEKSRLLSDRFSAERPKGSFSTLEIQRTEQGDSAMYLCASSVNSAGGEQFFGPGTRLTVL.

This clone was counted between two and nine times. This chain uses TRBV12-3 or TRBV12-4 with TRBJ1-5; D gene ambiguous. V dropped 5 bases and J dropped 4 bases, with 9 bases sitting between them. This CDR3 comprises 13 residues. The CDR3 spells CASSLGVNQPQHF. The CDR3 DNA reads TGTGCCAGCAGTCTCGGGGTAAATCAGCCCCAGCATTTT.

The chain uses TRBV5-1 and TRBJ2-6; D remains unclear. Trimming shortened V by 6 bases and J by 1 base, and 11 bases separated the two germline ends. The germline V gene has CDR1 SGHRS and CDR2 YFSETQ. This CDR3 has 15 residues. The CDR3 nucleotides read TGCGCCAGCACCCTATGGGAATCTGGGGCCAACGTCCTGACTTTC. Translation: CASTLWESGANVLTF. The full variable domain, its missing parts supplied by reference TRBV5-1 and TRBJ2-6, is KAGVTQTPRYLIKTRGQQVTLSCSPISGHRSVSWYQQTPGQGLQFLFEYFSETQRNKGNFPGRFSGRQFSNSRSEMNVSTLELGDSALYLCASTLWESGANVLTFGAGSRLTVL.

In its sample, this clone was seen once. This chain joins TRBV20-1 and TRBJ1-1, with D unclear. The germline V gene encodes CDR1 DFQATT and CDR2 SNEGSKA (reference sequence). V gave up 6 bases and J gave up 6 bases, with 11 bases separating them. The CDR3 runs 11 residues. CDR3 protein: CSAQGAAEAFF. For the CDR3, the DNA is TGCAGTGCGCAAGGAGCAGCTGAAGCTTTCTTT.

This chain uses TRBV24-1 with TRBJ1-4; no clear D. Germline CDR1 and CDR2: KGHDR and SFDVKD. This CDR3 contains 18 residues. V lost 2 bases to trimming and J lost 7 bases, with 22 bases between them. The chain's CDR3 is CATSDSRYGQQPIEKLFF. The CDR3 DNA sequence: TGTGCCACCAGTGATTCTCGGTATGGGCAGCAGCCAATTGAAAAACTGTTTTTT.

The gene calls are TRBV7-8 and TRBJ2-5; the D call may be TRBD1 or TRBD2 (6 bases each). The CDR3 covers 14 residues. The germline V gene encodes CDR1 SGHVS and CDR2 FQNEAQ. With 1 base removed from V and 5 bases from J, the gap between germline ends came to 11 bases. CDR3 region: CASSLVWGAETQYF. In nucleotides, the CDR3 is TGTGCCAGCAGCTTAGTATGGGGGGCGGAGACCCAGTACTTC.

This rearrangement joins TRBV28 to TRBJ2-7, with D possibly TRBD1 on 6 matching bases. The germline V gene has CDR1 MDHEN and CDR2 SYDVKM. V lost 6 bases and J lost 6, with 18 bases in between. CDR3 size: 14 residues. CDR3 residues: CASSPGAGDREQYF. CDR3 sequence (DNA): TGTGCCAGCAGCCCAGGGGCCGGGGATCGCGAGCAGTACTTC.

The chain recombines TRBV7-9 with TRBJ1-4; a possible D gene is TRBD1 (6 bases). The CDR3 is 18 residues long. CDR1 and CDR2 (germline): SEHNR, FQNEAQ (reference sequence). Trimming took 5 bases from V and 1 from J, leaving 20 bases between them. Here the CDR3 reads CASSPPDSTFRTNEKLFF. The CDR3 DNA is TGTGCCAGCAGCCCACCGGACAGCACATTCAGAACTAATGAAAAACTGTTTTTT.

In the case of this clone: A much more abundant neighbour one base away suggests this may be a read error. The chain has TRBV6-6 and TRBJ1-1; 9 bases are shared with TRBD1. CDR1 is MNHNY, CDR2 SVGAGI, per germline (reference sequence). The V segment lost 4 bases and the J segment 3 bases; nucleotides outside the gene matches: 0. The CDR3 loop spans 13 amino acids. The CDR3 loop reads CASSWTGDTEAFF. CDR3 in DNA: TGTGCCAGCAGTTGGACAGGGGACACTGAAGCTTTCTTT.

The chain's CDR3 is CASSLRLSEGITQYF. Written as DNA, the CDR3 is TGTGCCAGCAGCCTTCGATTATCCGAGGGGATTACGCAGTATTTT. The V call is TRBV5-6, the J call TRBJ2-3; D might be TRBD1 or TRBD2, each matching 5 bases. Trimming removed 4 bases at V and 8 bases at J, with 20 bases between. Germline CDR1 is SGHDT and CDR2 is YYEEEE. There are 15 residues in the CDR3.